The 20 T cell receptor beta chains listed next were all sequenced from one sample in a study of blood T cell repertoires in COVID-19. TCRdb's table, derived via immunoSEQ multiplex PCR, lists solely in-frame clones and lacks some. The table records around 39,000 clones, roughly 89% of them present only once. Sequencing used peripheral blood. Source of these receptors: a man aged 55 to 70 with active COVID-19.

The chain couples TRBV11-2 to TRBJ2-1; TRBD2 agrees at 7 bases. CDR3 length: 15 amino acids. Germline CDR1 SGHAT, CDR2 FQNNGV. Trimming took 2 bases from V and 8 from J; bases not matched to a gene: 9. Here the CDR3 reads CASSLRGAGTDEQFF. The CDR3 DNA reads as TGTGCCAGCAGCTTAAGGGGAGCGGGAACGGATGAGCAGTTCTTC.

V and J are TRBV5-1 and TRBJ1-3; D is unclear. CDR1 is SGHRS, CDR2 YFSETQ, per germline. This CDR3 spans 14 amino acids. The V end lost 2 bases, the J end lost 8 bases, and 14 bases lay between the germline ends. The CDR3 nucleotides read TGCGCCAGCAGCTTAGAGATGTGGGAGGACACCATATATTTT. Amino acids: CASSLEMWEDTIYF. The variable domain in full, with the rest retrieved from reference TRBV5-1 and TRBJ1-3, is KAGVTQTPRYLIKTRGQQVTLSCSPISGHRSVSWYQQTPGQGLQFLFEYFSETQRNKGNFPGRFSGRQFSNSRSEMNVSTLELGDSALYLCASSLEMWEDTIYFGEGSWLTVV.

CDR3 sequence reads: CASRYSNTEAFF. CDR3 coding DNA: TGTGCCAGCAGATACTCGAACACTGAAGCTTTCTTT. The chain joins TRBV12-3 or TRBV12-4 to TRBJ1-1; D is unclear. This CDR3 region has 12 residues. Trimming removed 6 bases at V and 1 base at J, with 6 bases between.

This sequence joins TRBV19 and TRBJ1-5; D unclear. The CDR3 has 15 residues. Germline values: CDR1 LNHDA, CDR2 SQIVND (reference sequence). With 6 bases removed from V and 0 bases from J, the gap between germline ends came to 12 bases. Written as DNA, the CDR3 is TGTGCCAGTAGGATCTCACACCATAGCAATCAGCCCCAGCATTTT. It encodes CASRISHHSNQPQHF. The whole variable domain, remainder taken from reference TRBV19 and TRBJ1-5, is DGGITQSPKYLFRKEGQNVTLSCEQNLNHDAMYWYRQDPGQGLRLIYYSQIVNDFQKGDIAEGYSVSREKKESFPLTVTSAQKNPTAFYLCASRISHHSNQPQHFGDGTRLSIL.

The chain carries TRBV6-1 and TRBJ2-2, with D possibly TRBD1 on 5 matching bases. V was pared by 0 bases and J by 6 bases, with 11 bases between. Germline CDR1 is MNHNS and CDR2 is SASEGT. There are 15 residues in the CDR3. CDR3: CASSEALWGSGELFF. The CDR3 DNA is TGTGCCAGCAGTGAAGCCTTGTGGGGCTCCGGGGAGCTGTTTTTT.

This clone showed up just a few times. The rearrangement joins TRBV7-9 to TRBJ1-1, with 11 positions matching TRBD1. V shed 6 bases and J 11 bases; nucleotides not matched to a gene: 11. Germline-derived CDR1 and CDR2 are SEHNR and FQNEAQ (reference sequence). CDR3 length: 14 residues. Here the CDR3 DNA reads TGTGCCAGCAGTCAGGGACAGGGGGTTGTATCGGCTTTCTTT. Amino acid sequence: CASSQGQGVVSAFF.

This clone showed up just a few times. The J gene is TRBJ2-5, the V gene TRBV25-1; 7 bases are a match to TRBD1. This CDR3 contains 15 residues. The germline V gene has CDR1 MGHDK and CDR2 SYGVNS. Trimming took 4 bases from V and 1 from J; bases not matched to a gene: 6. The CDR3 sequence is CASSAGQGVQETQYF. The CDR3 coding sequence is TGTGCCAGCAGTGCGGGGCAGGGGGTCCAAGAGACCCAGTACTTC.

DNA for the CDR3: TGTGCCAGCAGCCCATCTAGACAGCTTAATGAAAAACTGTTTTTT. This translates into CASSPSRQLNEKLFF. The V gene is TRBV7-2, the J gene TRBJ1-4; possible D gene TRBD1, 5 bases. Between the trimmed V and J ends, which lost 5 bases and 4 bases, there was a span of 14 bases. The CDR3 is made up of 15 amino acids. The germline gives CDR1 SGHTA, CDR2 FQGNSA.

The gene calls are TRBV5-4 and TRBJ2-3, with 7 positions matching TRBD2. V was pared by 0 bases and J by 2 bases, with 6 bases of the junction left unmatched. The CDR3 runs to 16 residues. Germline V gene sequence: CDR1 SGHNT, CDR2 YYREEE (reference sequence). The CDR3 DNA sequence: TGTGCCAGCAGCTTGGGCGGGAGAAAAATCACAGATACGCAGTATTTT. It translates to CASSLGGRKITDTQYF.

The chain uses TRBV6-2 or TRBV6-3 and TRBJ1-6; D remains ambiguous. Germline assignment: CDR1 MNHEY and CDR2 SVGEGT. V lost 4 bases, J lost 5 bases, and 12 bases lay in between. CDR3 length: 15 amino acids. The CDR3 coding sequence is TGTGCCAGCAGTTCAGGCCCAGAGAATAATTCACCCCTCCACTTT. Protein sequence: CASSSGPENNSPLHF.

The CDR3 coding sequence is TGTGCCAGCAGCCCCCTTGACACCGGGGAGCTGTTTTTT. It codes for CASSPLDTGELFF. The V and J genes are TRBV3-1 (or the pseudogene TRBV3-2) and TRBJ2-2, with unresolved D. V was shortened by 4 bases and J by 3 bases, with 6 bases between the two germline ends. The CDR3 has 13 residues. Germline CDR1 LGHDT, CDR2 YNNKEL (reference sequence).

The chain carries TRBV10-1 and TRBJ1-3; D not resolved. The CDR3 sequence is 15 residues long. Germline V gene data show CDR1 as WNHNN and CDR2 as SYGVQD (reference sequence). V shed 0 bases and J shed 0 bases, with 6 bases lying between them. This CDR3 is CASSESPGSGNTIYF. The CDR3 DNA follows: TGCGCCAGCAGTGAGTCCCCAGGCTCTGGAAACACCATATATTTT.

The chain uses TRBV5-3 and TRBJ2-7; 13 bases are a match to TRBD2. TRBV5-3 is an open reading frame, and its role is uncertain. The junction had 6 bases not matched to a gene; V was cut back by 5 bases and J by 4 bases. The CDR3 sequence is 15 residues long. This chain's CDR3 is CARSWGLAGLYEQYF. The CDR3, as DNA: TGTGCCAGAAGTTGGGGACTAGCGGGACTTTACGAGCAGTACTTC.

This rearrangement joins TRBV7-9 to TRBJ2-5; 12 nucleotides line up with TRBD2. Germline V gene sequence: CDR1 SEHNR, CDR2 FQNEAQ (reference sequence). Germline trimming cut 5 bases from V and 5 bases from J; bases unmatched to any gene: 6. CDR3 length: 15 residues. In nucleotides, the CDR3 is TGTGCCAGCAGCACAACTAGCGGGAGGCTGGAGACCCAGTACTTC. It specifies CASSTTSGRLETQYF.

This clone occurred once. V gene TRBV28 combines with J gene TRBJ1-1, with unresolved D. Germline lookup yields CDR1 MDHEN and CDR2 SYDVKM. Trimming cost V 7 bases and J 0 bases, with 12 bases left between them. The CDR3 has 14 residues. The CDR3 loop is CASNTVPMNTEAFF. For the CDR3, the DNA is TGTGCCAGCAACACCGTACCGATGAACACTGAAGCTTTCTTT.

The gene calls are TRBV5-4 and TRBJ2-7, with TRBD1 identical over 8 bases. Germline lookup yields CDR1 SGHNT and CDR2 YYREEE (reference sequence). V lost 4 bases, J lost 2 bases, and 11 bases stayed unmatched. The CDR3 consists of 16 residues. CDR3 region: CASSPNRDRWPYEQYF. DNA of the CDR3: TGTGCCAGCAGCCCCAACAGGGACAGGTGGCCCTACGAGCAGTACTTC.

V gene TRBV4-3 combines with J gene TRBJ1-4; 9 nucleotides align to TRBD1. The CDR3 totals 17 residues. Per the germline V gene, CDR1 is LGHNA and CDR2 is YSLEER. With 0 bases clipped from V and 0 bases from J, the junction kept 2 bases outside the gene matches. CDR3 sequence: CASSQETGGATNEKLFF. The CDR3 coding sequence is TGCGCCAGCAGCCAAGAGACAGGGGGGGCAACTAATGAAAAACTGTTTTTT.

This rearrangement joins TRBV2 to TRBJ1-5; D gene uncertain. V shed 0 bases and J shed 0 bases, with 21 bases lying between them. The germline CDR1 and CDR2 sequences are SNHLY and FYNNEI. The CDR3 sequence is 20 residues long. Written as DNA, the CDR3 is TGTGCCAGCAGTGAAGCGCATGGGAGGTTGAGGGTGAATAGCAATCAGCCCCAGCATTTT. Translating it yields CASSEAHGRLRVNSNQPQHF.

This rearrangement joins TRBV7-2 to TRBJ2-6; D unresolved. The CDR3 runs 14 residues. Germline CDR1 is SGHTA and CDR2 is FQGNSA. The germline V and J ends were trimmed by 3 bases and 2 bases, with 5 bases remaining between them. CDR3 loop: CASSFTPGANVLTF. The CDR3 DNA reads TGTGCCAGCAGCTTTACTCCTGGGGCCAACGTCCTGACTTTC.

The chain is built from TRBV12-3 or TRBV12-4 and TRBJ2-7; D is unresolved. V lost 4 bases, J lost 4 bases, and 8 bases lay in between. CDR3 length: 12 residues. CDR3 nucleotides: TGTGCCAGCAGTTCCCTCCCTTACGAGCAGTACTTC. Amino acid sequence: CASSSLPYEQYF.